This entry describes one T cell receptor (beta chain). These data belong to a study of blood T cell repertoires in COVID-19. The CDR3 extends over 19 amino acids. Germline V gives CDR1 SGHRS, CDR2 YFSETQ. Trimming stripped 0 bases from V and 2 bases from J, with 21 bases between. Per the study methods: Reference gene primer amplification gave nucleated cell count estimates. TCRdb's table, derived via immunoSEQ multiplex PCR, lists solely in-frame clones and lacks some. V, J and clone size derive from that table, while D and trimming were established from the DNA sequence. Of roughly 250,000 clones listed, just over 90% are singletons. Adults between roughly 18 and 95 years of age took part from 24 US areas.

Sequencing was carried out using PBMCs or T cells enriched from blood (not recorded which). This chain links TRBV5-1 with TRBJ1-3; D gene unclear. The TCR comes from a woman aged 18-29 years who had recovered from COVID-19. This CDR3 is CASSLAGGGTGWAGNTIYF. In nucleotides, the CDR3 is TGCGCCAGCAGCTTGGCCGGCGGCGGCACCGGATGGGCTGGAAACACCATATATTTT.